These 14 T cell receptor beta chains share one sample of origin, sequenced in a study of T cell responses to AZD1222 COVID-19 vaccine. Clones were read by immunoSEQ multiplex PCR, and TCRdb kept only the in-frame ones, dropping some. There are about 190,000 clones in the sample; just over 90% occur only once, and approximately 0.98% lies in the top ten. The sample in question was peripheral blood, obtained on day 0 of AZD1222 vaccination. Receptors originate from an adult in good health.

The chain links TRBV6-6 to TRBJ1-1, with D maybe TRBD1 (5 bases). The CDR3 loop spans 15 amino acids. Germline V gives CDR1 MNHNY, CDR2 SVGAGI (reference sequence). The V and J ends lost 7 bases and 1 base respectively, with 16 bases between them. In DNA, the CDR3 is TGTGCCAGCACCTTCGGGGCTTGGAGGAACACTGAAGCTTTCTTT. Its protein is CASTFGAWRNTEAFF.

The rearrangement joins TRBV28 to TRBJ1-2; TRBD1 matches 8 bases. Losses at the gene ends were 0 bases for V and 6 bases for J; bases not matched to a gene: 6. CDR1 is MDHEN, CDR2 SYDVKM, per germline. The CDR3 has 15 amino acids. The CDR3 nucleotides are TGTGCCAGCAGTTTATGGGGCAGGGGGCGGGATGGCTACACCTTC. Protein sequence: CASSLWGRGRDGYTF.

The chain is built from TRBV25-1 and TRBJ1-2; D is perhaps TRBD1 (6 bases). Germline V gene data show CDR1 as MGHDK and CDR2 as SYGVNS. The germline V and J ends were trimmed by 6 bases and 4 bases, with 18 bases remaining between them. This CDR3 is 15 amino acids long. CDR3 loop: CASSLEKGTTYGYTF. CDR3 sequence (DNA): TGTGCCAGCAGCCTAGAAAAAGGGACAACCTATGGCTACACCTTC.

The V gene is TRBV7-9, the J gene TRBJ2-7; the D call may be TRBD1 or TRBD2 (5 bases each). This CDR3 region has 14 residues. V shed 2 bases and J shed 2 bases, with 10 bases lying between them. CDR1 is SEHNR, CDR2 FQNEAQ, per germline (reference sequence). For the CDR3, the DNA is TGTGCCAGCAGCTTACGAACGGGACCCTACGAGCAGTACTTC. Amino acids: CASSLRTGPYEQYF. Full variable domain (rest looked up from reference TRBV7-9 and TRBJ2-7): DTGVSQNPRHKITKRGQNVTFRCDPISEHNRLYWYRQTLGQGPEFLTYFQNEAQLEKSRLLSDRFSAERPKGSFSTLEIQRTEQGDSAMYLCASSLRTGPYEQYFGPGTRLTVT.

V is TRBV11-3 and J is TRBJ1-1, with D maybe TRBD1 (6 bases). CDR1 is SGHNT and CDR2 is YENEEA in the germline V gene. The V end lost 3 bases, the J end lost 3 bases, and 11 bases lay between the germline ends. The CDR3 extends over 14 amino acids. CDR3 residues: CASSFSGADTEAFF. CDR3 bases: TGTGCCAGCAGCTTTTCGGGGGCCGACACTGAAGCTTTCTTT. Together with reference TRBV11-3 and TRBJ1-1, the CDR3 gives the full variable domain: EAGVVQSPRYKIIEKKQPVAFWCNPISGHNTLYWYLQNLGQGPELLIRYENEEAVDDSQLPKDRFSAERLKGVDSTLKIQPAELGDSAVYLCASSFSGADTEAFFGQGTRLTVV.

This clone appeared once. The chain uses TRBV7-2 and TRBJ1-1; 8 bases are a match to TRBD1. Germline V gene sequence: CDR1 SGHTA, CDR2 FQGNSA. V lost 5 bases, J lost 1 base, and 3 bases stayed unmatched. The CDR3 is made up of 14 amino acids. For the CDR3, the DNA is TGTGCCAGCAGCAAAGGACAGGGGAACACTGAAGCTTTCTTT. Protein sequence: CASSKGQGNTEAFF.

The V and J genes are TRBV5-1 and TRBJ2-1; TRBD2 aligns across 15 bases. Germline V gene data show CDR1 as SGHRS and CDR2 as YFSETQ. The ends lost 0 bases at V and 9 bases at J; junction bases unmatched: 7. CDR3 length: 17 residues. The CDR3 here is CASSLAGLAGGAGEQFF. DNA for the CDR3: TGCGCCAGCAGCTTGGCCGGACTAGCGGGAGGGGCCGGTGAGCAGTTCTTC.

J is TRBJ1-1 and V is TRBV15; D ambiguous. CDR1 LNHNV and CDR2 YYDKDF come from the germline V gene (reference sequence). Between the trimmed V and J ends, which lost 3 bases and 1 base, there was a span of 3 bases. The CDR3 covers 12 residues. CDR3 in amino acids: CATSSTNTEAFF. The CDR3 DNA follows: TGTGCCACCAGCAGCACGAACACTGAAGCTTTCTTT.

The CDR3 DNA is TGTGCCAGCAGTCCTACAGGGGGCTATGGCTACACCTTC. Its protein is CASSPTGGYGYTF. The chain joins TRBV6-5 to TRBJ1-2, with 8 bases that match TRBD1. Germline V gene sequence: CDR1 MNHEY, CDR2 SVGAGI. Losses at the gene ends were 5 bases for V and 4 bases for J; bases not matched to a gene: 3. The CDR3 extends over 13 amino acids.

V is TRBV4-1 and J is TRBJ1-5, with a weak D call TRBD1 (5 bases). Deletions cut 1 base from V and 4 bases from J, with 14 bases between. This CDR3 has 16 residues. Germline V CDR1 and CDR2: MGHRA, YSYEKL. CDR3 protein: CASSQVETALNQPQHF. In DNA, the CDR3 is TGCGCCAGCAGCCAAGTCGAGACAGCCCTAAATCAGCCCCAGCATTTT.

The chain has TRBV5-1 and TRBJ2-1; 10 nucleotides line up with TRBD1. CDR1 is SGHRS, CDR2 YFSETQ, per germline. The CDR3 contains 15 residues. Unmatched junction bases numbered 9, after V lost 5 bases and J lost 7 bases. CDR3 nucleotides: TGCGCCAGCAGTCCCGGGACAGGGGCTAGGAATGAGCAGTTCTTC. As protein: CASSPGTGARNEQFF. The variable domain in full, with the rest retrieved from reference TRBV5-1 and TRBJ2-1, is KAGVTQTPRYLIKTRGQQVTLSCSPISGHRSVSWYQQTPGQGLQFLFEYFSETQRNKGNFPGRFSGRQFSNSRSEMNVSTLELGDSALYLCASSPGTGARNEQFFGPGTRLTVL.

The chain uses TRBV5-5 and TRBJ2-7; no clear D. V was cut by 3 bases and J by 4 bases, with 20 bases left in between. The CDR3 length is 16 residues. Germline V gives CDR1 SGHKS, CDR2 YYEKEE (reference sequence). The CDR3 here is CASSSGPWAKSYEQYF. DNA for the CDR3: TGTGCCAGCAGCTCCGGTCCCTGGGCCAAAAGTTACGAGCAGTACTTC.

This rearrangement joins TRBV19 to TRBJ1-1; D gene unclear. Germline loops: CDR1 LNHDA, CDR2 SQIVND (reference sequence). The CDR3 covers 13 residues. The V end lost 3 bases, the J end lost 1 base, and 6 bases lay between the germline ends. CDR3 loop: CASSMYGNTEAFF. The CDR3 region has the DNA TGTGCCAGTAGTATGTACGGGAACACTGAAGCTTTCTTT.

The CDR3 loop is CASSSYRGTGELFF. The DNA of the CDR3 is TGTGCCAGCAGCTCCTACAGAGGTACCGGGGAGCTGTTTTTT. This chain joins TRBV7-3 and TRBJ2-2; no reliable D call. There are 14 residues in the CDR3. Trimming shortened V by 4 bases and J by 5 bases, and 11 bases separated the two germline ends. Germline values: CDR1 SGHTA, CDR2 FQGTGA.